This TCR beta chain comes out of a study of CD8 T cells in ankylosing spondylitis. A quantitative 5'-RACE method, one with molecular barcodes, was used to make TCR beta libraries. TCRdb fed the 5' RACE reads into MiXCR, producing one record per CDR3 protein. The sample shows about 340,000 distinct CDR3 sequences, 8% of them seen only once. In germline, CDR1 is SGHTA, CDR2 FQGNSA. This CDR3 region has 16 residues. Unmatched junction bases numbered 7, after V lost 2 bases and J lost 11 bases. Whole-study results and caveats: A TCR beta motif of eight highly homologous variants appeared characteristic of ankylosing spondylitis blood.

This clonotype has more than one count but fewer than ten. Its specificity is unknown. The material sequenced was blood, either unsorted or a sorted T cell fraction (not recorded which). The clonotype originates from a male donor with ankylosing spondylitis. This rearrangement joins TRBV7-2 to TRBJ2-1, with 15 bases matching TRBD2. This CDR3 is CASSLLGTSGRTKQFF. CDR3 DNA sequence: TGTGCCAGCAGCTTACTTGGGACTAGCGGGAGGACCAAGCAGTTCTTC.